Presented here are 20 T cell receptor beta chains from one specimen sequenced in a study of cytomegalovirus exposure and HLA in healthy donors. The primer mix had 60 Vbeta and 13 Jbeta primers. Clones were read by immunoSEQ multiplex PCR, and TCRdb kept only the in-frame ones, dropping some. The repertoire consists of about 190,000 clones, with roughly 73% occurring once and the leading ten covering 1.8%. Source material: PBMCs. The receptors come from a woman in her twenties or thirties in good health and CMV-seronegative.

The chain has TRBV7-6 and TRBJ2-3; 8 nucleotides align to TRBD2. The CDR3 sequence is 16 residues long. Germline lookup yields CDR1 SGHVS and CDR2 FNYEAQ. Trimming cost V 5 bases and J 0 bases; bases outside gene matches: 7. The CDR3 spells CASSTRTSISTDTQYF. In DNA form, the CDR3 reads TGTGCCAGCAGCACCCGGACTAGCATTAGCACAGATACGCAGTATTTT.

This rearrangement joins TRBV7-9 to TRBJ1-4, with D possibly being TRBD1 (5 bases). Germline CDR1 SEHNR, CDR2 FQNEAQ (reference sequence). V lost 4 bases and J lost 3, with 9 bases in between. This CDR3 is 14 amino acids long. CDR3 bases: TGTGCCAGCAGCTCCAGGGCTTCTAATGAAAAACTGTTTTTT. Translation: CASSSRASNEKLFF.

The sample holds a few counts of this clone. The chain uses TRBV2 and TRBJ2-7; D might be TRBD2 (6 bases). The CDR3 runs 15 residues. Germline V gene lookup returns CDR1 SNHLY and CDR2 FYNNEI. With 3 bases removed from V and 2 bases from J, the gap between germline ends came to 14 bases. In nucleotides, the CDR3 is TGTGCCAGCAGTGATTTGGTGGGAGGACCCTACGAGCAGTACTTC. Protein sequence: CASSDLVGGPYEQYF.

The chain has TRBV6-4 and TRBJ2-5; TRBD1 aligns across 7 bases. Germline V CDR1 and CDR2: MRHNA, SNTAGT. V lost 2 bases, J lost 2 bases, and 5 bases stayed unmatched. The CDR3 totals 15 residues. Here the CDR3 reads CASSDRDREQETQYF. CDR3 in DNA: TGTGCCAGCAGTGACCGAGACAGGGAACAAGAGACCCAGTACTTC.

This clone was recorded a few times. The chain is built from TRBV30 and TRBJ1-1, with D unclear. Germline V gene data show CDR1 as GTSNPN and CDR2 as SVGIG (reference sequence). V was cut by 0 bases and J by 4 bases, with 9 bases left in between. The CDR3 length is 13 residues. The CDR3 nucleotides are TGTGCCTGGAGTGTAGAGGTCAGCACTGAAGCTTTCTTT. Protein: CAWSVEVSTEAFF.

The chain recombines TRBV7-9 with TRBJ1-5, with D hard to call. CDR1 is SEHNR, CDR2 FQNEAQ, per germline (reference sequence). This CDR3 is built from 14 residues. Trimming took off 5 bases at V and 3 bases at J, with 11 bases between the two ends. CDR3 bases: TGTGCCAGCAGCACTAGCAGCTTCAATCAGCCCCAGCATTTT. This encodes CASSTSSFNQPQHF.

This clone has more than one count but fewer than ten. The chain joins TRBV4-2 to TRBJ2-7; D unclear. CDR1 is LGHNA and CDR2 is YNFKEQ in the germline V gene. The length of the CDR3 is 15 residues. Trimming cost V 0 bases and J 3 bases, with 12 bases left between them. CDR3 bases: TGTGCCAGCAGCCAAGATCCCTCGGAGCACTACGAGCAGTACTTC. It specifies CASSQDPSEHYEQYF.

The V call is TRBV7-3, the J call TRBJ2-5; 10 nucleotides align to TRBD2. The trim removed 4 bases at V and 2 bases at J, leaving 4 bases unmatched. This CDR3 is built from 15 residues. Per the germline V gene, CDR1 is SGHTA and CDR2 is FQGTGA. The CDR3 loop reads CASSSTSGVQETQYF. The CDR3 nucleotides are TGTGCCAGCAGCTCCACTAGCGGGGTGCAAGAGACCCAGTACTTC.

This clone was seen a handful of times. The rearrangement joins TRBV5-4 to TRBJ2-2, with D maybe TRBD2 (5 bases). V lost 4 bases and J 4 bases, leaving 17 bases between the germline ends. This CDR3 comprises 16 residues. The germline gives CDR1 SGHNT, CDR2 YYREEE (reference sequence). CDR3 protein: CASSHGMGRSTGELFF. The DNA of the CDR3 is TGTGCCAGCAGCCACGGGATGGGCAGGTCCACCGGGGAGCTGTTTTTT.

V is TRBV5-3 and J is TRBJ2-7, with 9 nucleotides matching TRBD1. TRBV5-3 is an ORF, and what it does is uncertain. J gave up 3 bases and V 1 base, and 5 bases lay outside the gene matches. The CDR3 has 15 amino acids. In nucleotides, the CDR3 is TGTGCCAGAAGCTTGCTCGGACAGGGGTACTACGAGCAGTACTTC. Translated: CARSLLGQGYYEQYF.

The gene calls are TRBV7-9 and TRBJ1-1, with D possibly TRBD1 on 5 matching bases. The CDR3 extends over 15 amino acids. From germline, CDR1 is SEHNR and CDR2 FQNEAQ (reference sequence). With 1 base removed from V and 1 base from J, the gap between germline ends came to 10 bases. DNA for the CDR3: TGTGCCAGCAGCTTAGATGTGGGGGGGAACACTGAAGCTTTCTTT. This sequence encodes CASSLDVGGNTEAFF.

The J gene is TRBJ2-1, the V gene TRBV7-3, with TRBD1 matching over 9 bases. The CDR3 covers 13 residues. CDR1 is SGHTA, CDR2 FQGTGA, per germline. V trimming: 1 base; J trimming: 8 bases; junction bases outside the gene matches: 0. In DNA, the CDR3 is TGTGCCAGCAGCTTAAGGGACAGGGATGAGCAGTTCTTC. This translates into CASSLRDRDEQFF. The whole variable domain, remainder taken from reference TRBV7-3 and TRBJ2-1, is GAGVSQTPSNKVTEKGKYVELRCDPISGHTALYWYRQSLGQGPEFLIYFQGTGAADDSGLPNDRFFAVRPEGSVSTLKIQRTERGDSAVYLCASSLRDRDEQFFGPGTRLTVL.

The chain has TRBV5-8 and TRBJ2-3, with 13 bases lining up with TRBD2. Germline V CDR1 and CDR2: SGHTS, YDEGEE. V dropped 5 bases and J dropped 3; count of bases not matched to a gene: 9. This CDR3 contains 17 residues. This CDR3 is CASRSGLAGARTDTQYF. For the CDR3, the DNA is TGTGCCAGCAGGTCCGGACTAGCGGGAGCGAGAACAGATACGCAGTATTTT.

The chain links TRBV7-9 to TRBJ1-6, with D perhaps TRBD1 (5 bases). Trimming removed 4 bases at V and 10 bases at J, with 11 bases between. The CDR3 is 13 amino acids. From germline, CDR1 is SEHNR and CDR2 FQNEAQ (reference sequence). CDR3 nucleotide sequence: TGTGCCAGCAGCTCCTTCGGGGGATCACCCCTCCACTTT. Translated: CASSSFGGSPLHF.

CDR3 sequence reads: CASSQGQGGTPNEKLFF. The CDR3 coding sequence is TGCGCCAGCAGCCAAGGACAGGGGGGAACCCCTAATGAAAAACTGTTTTTT. The chain combines TRBV4-1 with TRBJ1-4; 9 nucleotides agree with TRBD1. Germline trimming cut 1 base from V and 3 bases from J; bases unmatched to any gene: 6. The CDR3 is made up of 17 amino acids. From germline, CDR1 is MGHRA and CDR2 YSYEKL.

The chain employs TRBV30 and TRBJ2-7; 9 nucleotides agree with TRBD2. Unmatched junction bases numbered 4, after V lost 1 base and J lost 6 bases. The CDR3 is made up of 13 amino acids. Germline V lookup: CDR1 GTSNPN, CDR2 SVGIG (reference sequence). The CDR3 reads CAWSGTSVGEQYF. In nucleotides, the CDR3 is TGTGCCTGGAGTGGGACTAGCGTAGGCGAGCAGTACTTC. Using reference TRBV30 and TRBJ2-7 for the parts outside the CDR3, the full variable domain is SQTIHQWPATLVQPVGSPLSLECTVEGTSNPNLYWYRQAAGRGLQLLFYSVGIGQISSEVPQNLSASRPQDRQFILSSKKLLLSDSGFYLCAWSGTSVGEQYFGPGTRLTVT.

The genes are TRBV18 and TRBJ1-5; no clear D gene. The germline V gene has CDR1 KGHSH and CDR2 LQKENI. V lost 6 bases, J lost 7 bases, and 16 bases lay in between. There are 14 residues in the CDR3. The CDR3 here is CASSPDYTIQPQHF. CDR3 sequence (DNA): TGTGCCAGCTCCCCAGACTATACTATCCAGCCCCAGCATTTT. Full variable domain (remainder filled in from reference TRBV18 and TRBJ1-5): NAGVMQNPRHLVRRRGQEARLRCSPMKGHSHVYWYRQLPEEGLKFMVYLQKENIIDESGMPKERFSAEFPKEGPSILRIQQVVRGDSAAYFCASSPDYTIQPQHFGDGTRLSIL.

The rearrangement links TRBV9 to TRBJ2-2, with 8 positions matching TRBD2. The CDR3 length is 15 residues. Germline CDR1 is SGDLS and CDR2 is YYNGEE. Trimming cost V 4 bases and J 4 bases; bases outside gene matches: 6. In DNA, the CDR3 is TGTGCCAGCAGCCATGGGCTAGCGGGCACCGGGGAGCTGTTTTTT. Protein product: CASSHGLAGTGELFF. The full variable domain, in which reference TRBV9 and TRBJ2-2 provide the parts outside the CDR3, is DSGVTQTPKHLITATGQRVTLRCSPRSGDLSVYWYQQSLDQGLQFLIQYYNGEERAKGNILERFSAQQFPDLHSELNLSSLELGDSALYFCASSHGLAGTGELFFGEGSRLTVL.

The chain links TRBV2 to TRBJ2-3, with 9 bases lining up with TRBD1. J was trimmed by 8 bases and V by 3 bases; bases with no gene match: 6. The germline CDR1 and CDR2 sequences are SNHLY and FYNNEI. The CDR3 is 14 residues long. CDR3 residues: CASSETGGSGTQYF. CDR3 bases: TGTGCCAGCAGTGAGACAGGGGGTAGTGGTACGCAGTATTTT.

In DNA form, the CDR3 reads TGTGCCAGCAGTGACCCGACAGGGGTGGACGAGCAGTACTTC. Protein: CASSDPTGVDEQYF. This chain joins TRBV6-4 and TRBJ2-7, with TRBD1 matching 8 bases. Looked up from germline, CDR1 is MRHNA and CDR2 is SNTAGT. The V and J ends lost 2 bases and 5 bases, in that order; junction bases with no gene match: 5. The CDR3 sequence is 14 residues long.